This T cell receptor (beta chain) was documented in a study of T cells after posttransplantation cyclophosphamide (dated by TCRdb to the mid-2010s). Context from the whole study: Using TRB sequencing, the study followed how the T cell repertoire reconstituted after myeloablative bone marrow transplantation in which posttransplantation cyclophosphamide served as GVHD prophylaxis. Samples from around 40 PTCy-treated patients and approximately 15 related bone marrow donors of those patients were subjected to antigen receptor sequencing. TRB sequencing was performed on blood from all 35 or so PTCy patients with 1-year posttransplant specimens. TRB sequencing was also done on up to about 3 additional blood samples from 2 to 5.2 years after transplant in 3 patients, and on pretransplant blood from several patients. Because TRA and TRB clonality correlated tightly in roughly 10 samples, the subsequent TCR analyses were limited to TRB only. Public TRB sequences were checked against a database of over 3,000 sequences associated with responses to pathogens, tumor antigens, self-antigens and alloantigens. Points the paper makes about the study in general: Across approximately 41 patients, TRB clonality was highly associated with recipient CMV seropositivity and CMV reactivation, and PTCy diversity was similar to diversity in CNI/methotrexate controls. At 1-2 months, donor-recipient similarity was low but rose over the first year, and the later blood repertoires were often dominated by donor CD8+ memory clones. The TRB repertoires of T cells infiltrating skin or GI tract showed only limited overlap with the TRB repertoires of T cells in blood.

Genomic DNA was used for TRB sequencing, which was performed with the immunoSEQ assay at survey resolution or with the hsTCRB kit. Regarding the original processing steps: The immunoSEQ software was used for initial read processing, and the LymphoSeq R package was used for repertoire analyses. For each TRB dataset, clonality was calculated as 1 minus normalized Shannon entropy, and the Gini coefficient was computed as well. To infer phenotypes in unsorted samples, TRB sequences from sorted subsets of the recipient or donor were mapped onto unsorted samples from the same recipient. TCRdb took over this immuneACCESS table, retaining in-frame rearrangements with V and J assigned. Such tables are incomplete; in checked studies, under half of the missing clones stem from an unresolved V gene, and the remainder is unexplained. That table is the source of V, J and clone size, and D and trimming were worked out from the DNA. The table for this sample lists fewer than 35,000 clones, none of them counted only once. About 2.5% of the sample is taken by the ten largest.

This clone was counted at least ten times. Its antigen remains undetermined. No much larger clonotype is one base removed from it; base qualities were not supplied. V sheds 0 bases and J sheds 7 bases, leaving 7 bases between their ends. The CDR3 contains 13 residues, cysteine and phenylalanine counted. The kept DNA is CDR3 alone, 39 bases in frame from the first base. From the germline V gene, CDR1 is SGHDT and CDR2 is YYEEEE. On the day of marrow donation, related bone marrow donors gave peripheral blood samples. Peripheral blood and bone marrow mononuclear cells were isolated by Ficoll-Hypaque density centrifugation and cryopreserved.

Sequencing used PBMCs. The receptor comes from a woman aged 60-70 years in good health, CMV-negative, and a related stem cell transplant donor. This chain is built from TRBV5-6 and TRBJ1-4; no confident D gene assignment can be made. The DNA sequence follows: TGTGCCAGCAGCTTGGGCCCGGGTGAAAAACTGTTTTTT. The encoded protein is CASSLGPGEKLFF.